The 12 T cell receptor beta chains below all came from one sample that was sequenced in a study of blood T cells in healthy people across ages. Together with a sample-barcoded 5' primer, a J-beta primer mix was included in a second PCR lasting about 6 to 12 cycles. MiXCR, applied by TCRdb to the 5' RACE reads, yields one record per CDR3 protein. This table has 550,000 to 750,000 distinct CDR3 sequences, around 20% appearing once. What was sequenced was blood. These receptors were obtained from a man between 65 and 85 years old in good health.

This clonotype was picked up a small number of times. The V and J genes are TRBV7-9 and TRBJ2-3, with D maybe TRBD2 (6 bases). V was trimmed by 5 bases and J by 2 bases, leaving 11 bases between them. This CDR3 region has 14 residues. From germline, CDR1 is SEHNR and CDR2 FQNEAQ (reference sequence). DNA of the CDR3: TGTGCCAGCAGCCGGACTAACCCCACAGATACGCAGTATTTT. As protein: CASSRTNPTDTQYF.

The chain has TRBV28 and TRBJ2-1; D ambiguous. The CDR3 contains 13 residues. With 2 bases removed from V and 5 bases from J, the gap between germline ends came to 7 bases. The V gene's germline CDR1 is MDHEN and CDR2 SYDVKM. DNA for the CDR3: TGTGCCAGCAGTTTAGGGGTTCACAATGAGCAGTTCTTC. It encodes CASSLGVHNEQFF.

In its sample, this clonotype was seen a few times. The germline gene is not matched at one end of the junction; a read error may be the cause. The CDR3 sequence: CASSVDQRGNNERFF. DNA of the CDR3: TGTGCCAGCAGCGTAGACCAGCGGGGTAACAATGAGCGGTTCTTC. The genes are TRBV9 and TRBJ2-5, with 7 bases that match TRBD2. The CDR3 covers 15 residues. CDR1 and CDR2 from the germline V gene are SGDLS and YYNGEE.

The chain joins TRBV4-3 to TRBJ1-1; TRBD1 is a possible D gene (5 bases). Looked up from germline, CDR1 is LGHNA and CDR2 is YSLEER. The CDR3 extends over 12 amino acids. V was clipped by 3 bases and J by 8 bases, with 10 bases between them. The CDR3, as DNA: TGCGCCAGCAGCCAGGAGCAGGGAGAAGCTTTCTTT. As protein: CASSQEQGEAFF.

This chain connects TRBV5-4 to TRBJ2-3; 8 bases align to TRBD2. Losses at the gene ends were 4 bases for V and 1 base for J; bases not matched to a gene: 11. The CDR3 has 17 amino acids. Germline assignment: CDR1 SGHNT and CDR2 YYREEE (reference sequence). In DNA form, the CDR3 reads TGTGCCAGCAGCCCTAGGCCGGGACTAGAGGGCACAGATACGCAGTATTTT. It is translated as CASSPRPGLEGTDTQYF.

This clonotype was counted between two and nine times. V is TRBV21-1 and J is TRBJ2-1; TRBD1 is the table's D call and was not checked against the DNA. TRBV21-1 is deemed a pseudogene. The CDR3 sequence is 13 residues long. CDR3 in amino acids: CASSTRGQNEQFF. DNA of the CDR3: TGTGCCAGCAGCACCAGGGGGCAGAATGAGCAGTTCTTC.

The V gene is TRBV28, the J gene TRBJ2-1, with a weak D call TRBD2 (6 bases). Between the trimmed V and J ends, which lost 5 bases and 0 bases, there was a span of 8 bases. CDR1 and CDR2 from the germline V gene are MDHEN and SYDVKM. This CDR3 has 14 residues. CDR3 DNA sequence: TGTGCCAGCAGTATGCGGGACTCCTACAATGAGCAGTTCTTC. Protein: CASSMRDSYNEQFF.

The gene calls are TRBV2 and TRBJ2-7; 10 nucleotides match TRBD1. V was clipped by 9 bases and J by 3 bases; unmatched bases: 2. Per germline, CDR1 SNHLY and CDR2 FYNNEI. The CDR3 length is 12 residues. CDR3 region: CASGQGVYEQYF. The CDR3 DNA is TGTGCCAGTGGACAGGGGGTCTACGAGCAGTACTTC.

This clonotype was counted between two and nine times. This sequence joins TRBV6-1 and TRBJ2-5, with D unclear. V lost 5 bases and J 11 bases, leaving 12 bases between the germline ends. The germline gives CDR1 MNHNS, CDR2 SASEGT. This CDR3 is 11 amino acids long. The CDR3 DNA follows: TGTGCCAGCAGTTTAAGGGCGGAGCAGTACTTC. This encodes CASSLRAEQYF.

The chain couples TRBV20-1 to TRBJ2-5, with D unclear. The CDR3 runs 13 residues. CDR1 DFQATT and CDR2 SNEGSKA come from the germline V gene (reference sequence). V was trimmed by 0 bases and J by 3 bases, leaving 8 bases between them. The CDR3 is CSARELFKETQYF. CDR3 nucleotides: TGCAGTGCTAGAGAACTATTCAAAGAGACCCAGTACTTC.

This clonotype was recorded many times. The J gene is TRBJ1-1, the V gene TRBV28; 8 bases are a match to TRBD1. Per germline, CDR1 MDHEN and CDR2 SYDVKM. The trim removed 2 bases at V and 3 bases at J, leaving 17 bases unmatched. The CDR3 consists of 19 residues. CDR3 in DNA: TGTGCCAGCAGTTTAATTCTAGGTGGACAGGGCTTGATGGACACTGAAGCTTTCTTT. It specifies CASSLILGGQGLMDTEAFF. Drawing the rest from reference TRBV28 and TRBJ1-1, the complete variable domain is DVKVTQSSRYLVKRTGEKVFLECVQDMDHENMFWYRQDPGLGLRLIYFSYDVKMKEKGDIPEGYSVSREKKERFSLILESASTNQTSMYLCASSLILGGQGLMDTEAFFGQGTRLTVV.

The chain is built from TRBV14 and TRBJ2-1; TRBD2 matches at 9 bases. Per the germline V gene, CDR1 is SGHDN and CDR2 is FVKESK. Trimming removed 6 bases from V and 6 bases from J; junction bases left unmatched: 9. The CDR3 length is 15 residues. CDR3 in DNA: TGTGCCAGCAGTCCGAGCGGGAGGCCCATCAATGAGCAGTTCTTC. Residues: CASSPSGRPINEQFF.